Following are 18 T cell receptor beta chains from one sample sequenced in a study of shared clonotypes between healthy human individuals. Sequencing was performed with immunoSEQ multiplex PCR; in TCRdb, only in-frame clones are kept and a portion is missing. In the table there are more than 400,000 clones, approximately 81% of which are singletons. The sequencing input was PBMCs. The receptors derive from a woman aged 35 to 49 in good health. Some clones in this sample may be carry-over from other donors' samples.

Note on this clone: A far larger clone is just one base off, so this is likely a read error. The V gene is TRBV29-1, the J gene TRBJ1-1; D call uncertain. Trimming left V 4 bases short and J 7 bases short, with 19 bases between. This CDR3 region has 14 residues. Germline V gives CDR1 SQVTM, CDR2 ANQGSEA. The chain's CDR3 is CSVVLARGGIEAFF. CDR3 bases: TGCAGCGTTGTCCTAGCCCGGGGTGGGATTGAAGCTTTCTTT.

The chain employs TRBV6-1 and TRBJ1-5, with 9 bases fitting TRBD1. V gave up 4 bases and J gave up 7 bases; unmatched junction bases: 5. There are 14 residues in the CDR3. The germline V gene has CDR1 MNHNS and CDR2 SASEGT. The CDR3 loop reads CASSGNRGRQPQHF. The CDR3 nucleotides read TGTGCCAGCAGTGGAAACAGGGGGCGACAGCCCCAGCATTTT.

To note about this clone: This probably arose from a read error, given a far larger clone one base away. The chain recombines TRBV7-7 with TRBJ2-2, with D possibly TRBD2 on 5 matching bases. The CDR3 loop spans 15 amino acids. Germline CDR1 is SSHAT and CDR2 is FNYEAQ (reference sequence). CDR3 sequence: CASSPQDSDTGELFF. The CDR3 nucleotides read TGTGCTAGCAGCCCCCAGGACTCGGACACCGGGGAGCTGTTTTTT.

Points on this clone: A read error is likely here: a far larger clone is one base away. This chain uses TRBV7-9 with TRBJ2-1; D is perhaps TRBD2 (6 bases). Germline lookup yields CDR1 SEHNR and CDR2 FQNEAQ (reference sequence). CDR3 length: 14 residues. The CDR3 region is CTSSFGMREDEQFF. Written as DNA, the CDR3 is TGTACCAGCAGCTTCGGGATGCGGGAAGATGAGCAGTTCTTC.

The chain recombines TRBV19 with TRBJ1-5, with 8 bases identical to TRBD1. Germline V gene sequence: CDR1 LNHDA, CDR2 SQIVND (reference sequence). The ends lost 5 bases at V and 3 bases at J; junction bases unmatched: 3. There are 14 residues in the CDR3. CDR3 nucleotide sequence: TGTGCCAGTAGTGTACAGGGGGACAATCAGCCCCAGCATTTT. Its protein is CASSVQGDNQPQHF.

The V and J genes are TRBV19 and TRBJ2-6, with 9 positions matching TRBD1. CDR3 size: 17 residues. CDR1 is LNHDA and CDR2 is SQIVND in the germline V gene (reference sequence). V shed 5 bases, J shed 0 bases, and the junction held 5 bases outside the gene matches. For the CDR3, the DNA is TGTGCCAGTAGTCCTAAGACAGGGGGCTCTGGGGCCAACGTCCTGACTTTC. It yields the protein CASSPKTGGSGANVLTF.

Concerning this clone itself: The likely explanation is a read error, given a far larger clone one base away. This CDR3 is also generated by other DNA sequences in the sample. The J gene is TRBJ1-2, the V gene TRBV28, with TRBD1 as a possible D gene (6 bases). The CDR3 extends over 14 amino acids. Looked up from germline, CDR1 is MDHEN and CDR2 is SYDVKM. CDR3 coding DNA: TGTGCAAGCAGATATCAGGGGACTGGCTATGGCTACACCTTC. Translating it yields CASRYQGTGYGYTF.

This clone was picked up one time. The CDR3 DNA follows: TGTGCCAGCAGCTCCCGACATGGCTCCTACGAGCAGTACTTC. Protein: CASSSRHGSYEQYF. The V call is TRBV7-2, the J call TRBJ2-7; D ambiguous. The CDR3 has 14 residues. Germline V lookup: CDR1 SGHTA, CDR2 FQGNSA. V was trimmed by 4 bases and J by 0 bases, leaving 10 bases between them. Full variable domain (missing parts from reference TRBV7-2 and TRBJ2-7): GAGVSQSPSNKVTEKGKDVELRCDPISGHTALYWYRQSLGQGLEFLIYFQGNSAPDKSGLPSDRFSAERTGGSVSTLTIQRTQQEDSAVYLCASSSRHGSYEQYFGPGTRLTVT.

The V gene is TRBV7-8, the J gene TRBJ2-7, with TRBD2 identical over 10 bases. The CDR3 consists of 17 residues. Germline V CDR1 and CDR2: SGHVS, FQNEAQ. Losses at the gene ends were 2 bases for V and 4 bases for J; bases not matched to a gene: 11. CDR3 DNA sequence: TGTGCCAGCAGCTTACGCCCCGGGGCTAGCGGGAGTTACGAGCAGTACTTC. Translation: CASSLRPGASGSYEQYF.

The rearrangement links TRBV18 to TRBJ2-5; D call uncertain. Germline V lookup: CDR1 KGHSH, CDR2 LQKENI. The CDR3 has 14 residues. The germline V and J ends were trimmed by 2 bases and 2 bases, with 9 bases remaining between them. CDR3 protein: CASSPTAEQETQYF. CDR3 DNA: TGTGCCAGCTCACCAACCGCGGAACAAGAGACCCAGTACTTC.

V and J are TRBV12-5 and TRBJ1-1; weak D call: TRBD1 (6 bases). Germline CDR1 and CDR2: LGHNT and FRNRAP. This CDR3 region has 13 residues. The V gene lost 6 bases and the J gene lost 0 bases, with 8 bases spanning the gap. Written as DNA, the CDR3 is TGTGCTAGTGGAAGGGGGATGAACACTGAAGCTTTCTTT. Protein: CASGRGMNTEAFF.

This chain connects TRBV18 to TRBJ2-3; maybe TRBD2 (6 bases). The CDR3 covers 15 residues. Germline V gene lookup returns CDR1 KGHSH and CDR2 LQKENI. V lost 6 bases and J lost 5, with 18 bases in between. The CDR3: CASSPRAGAGDTQYF. The CDR3 DNA reads TGTGCCAGCTCGCCAAGGGCCGGAGCGGGAGATACGCAGTATTTT.

About this clone: Only one base separates this from a far larger clonotype, so it likely reflects a read error. This sequence joins TRBV30 and TRBJ1-6; 7 bases are shared with TRBD1. The germline V gene has CDR1 GTSNPN and CDR2 SVGIG (reference sequence). The CDR3 totals 13 residues. CDR3 residues: CAWRRQGNSPLYF. The CDR3 DNA reads as TGTGCCTGGAGACGACAGGGTAATTCACCCCTCTACTTT.

V is TRBV4-2 and J is TRBJ2-7; 7 bases are a match to TRBD2. The CDR3 sequence is 15 residues long. V lost 0 bases and J lost 4; bases outside the gene matches: 6. Germline assignment: CDR1 LGHNA and CDR2 YNFKEQ. In DNA, the CDR3 is TGTGCCAGCAGCCAAGATTACCTAGCGGAATACGAGCAGTACTTC. This codes for CASSQDYLAEYEQYF.

A remark on this clone: A read error is the likely source, as a far larger clone sits one nucleotide away. The identical CDR3 is also encoded by other nucleotide sequences in the sample. The chain has TRBV7-3 and TRBJ2-2; the match to TRBD1 covers 10 bases. In germline, CDR1 is SGHTA, CDR2 FQGTGA. The CDR3 runs to 17 residues. For the CDR3, the DNA is TGTGCTAGCAGCTTACCCGTCCGGGACAGGGGCACCGGGGAGCTGTTTTTT. This translates into CASSLPVRDRGTGELFF.

The chain combines TRBV5-1 with TRBJ2-7; weak D call: TRBD1 (6 bases). The V and J ends lost 3 bases and 5 bases respectively, with 18 bases between them. Germline V gives CDR1 SGHRS, CDR2 YFSETQ. This CDR3 is built from 15 residues. CDR3 region: CASSSGTPPVNEQYF. CDR3 DNA: TGCGCCAGCAGCTCCGGGACACCCCCAGTGAACGAGCAGTACTTC.

In regard to this clone: It is likely a read error: a sequence one base away is far more abundant. The V and J genes are TRBV28 and TRBJ1-2; 8 positions agree with TRBD1. The length of the CDR3 is 15 residues. Germline V CDR1 and CDR2: MDHEN, SYDVKM. The CDR3 DNA reads TGTGCCAGCAGTTTAGTGGGGACAGGATTCTATGGCAACACCTTC. Protein sequence: CASSLVGTGFYGNTF.

This clone was found a few times. The chain recombines TRBV2 with TRBJ1-4; D is ambiguous. V was pared by 6 bases and J by 0 bases, with 8 bases between. The CDR3 runs 14 residues. Germline CDR1 is SNHLY and CDR2 is FYNNEI. The CDR3 protein is CASRGRTTNEKLFF. The CDR3 DNA reads as TGTGCCAGCAGGGGGAGGACAACTAATGAAAAACTGTTTTTT.